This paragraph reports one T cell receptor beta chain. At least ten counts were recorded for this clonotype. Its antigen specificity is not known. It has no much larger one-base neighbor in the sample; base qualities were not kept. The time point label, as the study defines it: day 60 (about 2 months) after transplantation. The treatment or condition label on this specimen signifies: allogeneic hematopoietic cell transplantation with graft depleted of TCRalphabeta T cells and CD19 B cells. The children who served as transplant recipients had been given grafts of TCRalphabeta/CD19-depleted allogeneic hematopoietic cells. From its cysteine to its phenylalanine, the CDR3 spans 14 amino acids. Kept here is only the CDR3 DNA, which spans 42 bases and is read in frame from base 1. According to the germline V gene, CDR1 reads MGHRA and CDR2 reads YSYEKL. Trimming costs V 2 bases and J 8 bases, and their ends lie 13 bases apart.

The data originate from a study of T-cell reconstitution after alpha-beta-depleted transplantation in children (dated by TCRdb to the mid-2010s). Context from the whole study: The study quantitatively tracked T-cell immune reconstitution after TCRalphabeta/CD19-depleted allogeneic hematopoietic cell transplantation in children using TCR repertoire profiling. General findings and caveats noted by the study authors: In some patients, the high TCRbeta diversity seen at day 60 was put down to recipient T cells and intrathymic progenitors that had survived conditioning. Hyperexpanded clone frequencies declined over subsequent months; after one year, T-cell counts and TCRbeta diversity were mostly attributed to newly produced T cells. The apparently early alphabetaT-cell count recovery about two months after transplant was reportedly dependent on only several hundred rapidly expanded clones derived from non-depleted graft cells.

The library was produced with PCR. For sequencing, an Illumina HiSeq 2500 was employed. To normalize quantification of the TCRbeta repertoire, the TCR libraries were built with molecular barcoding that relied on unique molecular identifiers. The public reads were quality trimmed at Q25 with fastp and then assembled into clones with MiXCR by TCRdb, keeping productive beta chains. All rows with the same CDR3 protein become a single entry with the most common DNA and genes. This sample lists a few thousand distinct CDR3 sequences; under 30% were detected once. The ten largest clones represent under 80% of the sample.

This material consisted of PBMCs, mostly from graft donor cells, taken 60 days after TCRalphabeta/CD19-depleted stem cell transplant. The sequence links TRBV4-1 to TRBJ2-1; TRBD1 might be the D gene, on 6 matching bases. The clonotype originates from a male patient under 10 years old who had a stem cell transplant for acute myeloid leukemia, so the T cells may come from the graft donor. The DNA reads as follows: TGCGCCAGCAGCCAACCAACAGGGATCGATGAGCAGTTCTTC. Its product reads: CASSQPTGIDEQFF.